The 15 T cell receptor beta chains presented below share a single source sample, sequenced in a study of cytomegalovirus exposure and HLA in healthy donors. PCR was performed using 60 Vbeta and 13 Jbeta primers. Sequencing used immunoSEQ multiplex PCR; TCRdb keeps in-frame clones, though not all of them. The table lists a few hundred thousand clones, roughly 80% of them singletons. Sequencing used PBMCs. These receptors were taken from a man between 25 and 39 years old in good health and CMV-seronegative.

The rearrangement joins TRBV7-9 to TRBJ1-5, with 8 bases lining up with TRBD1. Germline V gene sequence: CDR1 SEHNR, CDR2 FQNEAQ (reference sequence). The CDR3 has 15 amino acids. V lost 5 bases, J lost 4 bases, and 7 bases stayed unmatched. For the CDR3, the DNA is TGTGCCAGCAGCATTGGACAGGGATGGAATCAGCCCCAGCATTTT. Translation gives CASSIGQGWNQPQHF.

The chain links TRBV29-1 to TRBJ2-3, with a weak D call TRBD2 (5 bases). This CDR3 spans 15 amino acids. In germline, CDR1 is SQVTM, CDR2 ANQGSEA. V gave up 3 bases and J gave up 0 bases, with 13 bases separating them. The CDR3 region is CSVDGEGFSTDTQYF. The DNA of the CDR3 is TGCAGCGTTGACGGGGAAGGGTTTAGCACAGATACGCAGTATTTT.

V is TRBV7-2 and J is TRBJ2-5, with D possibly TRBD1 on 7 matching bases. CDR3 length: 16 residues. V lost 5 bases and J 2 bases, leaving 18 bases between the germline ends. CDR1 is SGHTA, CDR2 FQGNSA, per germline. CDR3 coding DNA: TGTGCCAGCAGCGGCGACAGGGTGGGACTTCAAGAGACCCAGTACTTC. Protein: CASSGDRVGLQETQYF.

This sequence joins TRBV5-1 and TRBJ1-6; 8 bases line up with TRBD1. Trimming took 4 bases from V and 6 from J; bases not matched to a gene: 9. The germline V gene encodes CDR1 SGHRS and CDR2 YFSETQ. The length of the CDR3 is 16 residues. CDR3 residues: CASSPQGARINSPLHF. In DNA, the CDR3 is TGCGCCAGCAGCCCGCAGGGGGCGAGGATTAATTCACCCCTCCACTTT.

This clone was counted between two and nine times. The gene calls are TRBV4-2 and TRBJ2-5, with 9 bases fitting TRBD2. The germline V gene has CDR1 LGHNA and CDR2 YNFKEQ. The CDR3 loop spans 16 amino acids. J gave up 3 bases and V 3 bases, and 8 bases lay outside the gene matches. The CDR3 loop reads CASSQLAGSQKETQYF. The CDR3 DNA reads TGTGCCAGCAGCCAGCTAGCGGGGAGTCAAAAAGAGACCCAGTACTTC.

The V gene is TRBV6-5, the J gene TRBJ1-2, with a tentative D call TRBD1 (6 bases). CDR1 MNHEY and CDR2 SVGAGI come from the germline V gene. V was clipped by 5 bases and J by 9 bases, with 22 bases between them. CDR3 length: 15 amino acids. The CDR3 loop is CASSVSRGSPGSYTF. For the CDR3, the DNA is TGTGCCAGCAGTGTTTCCAGGGGATCTCCTGGAAGCTACACCTTC.

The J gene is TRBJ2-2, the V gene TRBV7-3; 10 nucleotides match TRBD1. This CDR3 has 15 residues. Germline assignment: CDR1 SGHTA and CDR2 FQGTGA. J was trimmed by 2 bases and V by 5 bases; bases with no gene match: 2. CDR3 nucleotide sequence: TGTGCCAGCAGCCGGACAGGGGGAAACACCGGGGAGCTGTTTTTT. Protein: CASSRTGGNTGELFF.

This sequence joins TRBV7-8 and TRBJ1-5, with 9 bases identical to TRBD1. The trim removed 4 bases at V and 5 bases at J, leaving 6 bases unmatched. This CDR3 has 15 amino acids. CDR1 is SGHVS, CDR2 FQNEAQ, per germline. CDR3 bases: TGTGCCAGCAGCTCAGGGACAGGGCCCCATCAGCCCCAGCATTTT. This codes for CASSSGTGPHQPQHF.

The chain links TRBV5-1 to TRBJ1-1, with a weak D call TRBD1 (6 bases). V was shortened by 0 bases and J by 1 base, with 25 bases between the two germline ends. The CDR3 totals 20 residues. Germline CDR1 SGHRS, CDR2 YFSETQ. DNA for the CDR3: TGCGCCAGCAGCTTGGTCCCGACACAGGGCTTGTTTAGCCGGAACACTGAAGCTTTCTTT. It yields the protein CASSLVPTQGLFSRNTEAFF.

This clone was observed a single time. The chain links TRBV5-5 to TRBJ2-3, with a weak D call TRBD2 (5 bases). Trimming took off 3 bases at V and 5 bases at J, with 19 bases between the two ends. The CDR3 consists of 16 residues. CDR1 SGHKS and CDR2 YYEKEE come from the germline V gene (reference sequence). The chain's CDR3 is CASSYPLKAAGDTQYF. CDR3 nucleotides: TGTGCCAGCAGCTATCCCCTCAAAGCGGCTGGAGATACGCAGTATTTT.

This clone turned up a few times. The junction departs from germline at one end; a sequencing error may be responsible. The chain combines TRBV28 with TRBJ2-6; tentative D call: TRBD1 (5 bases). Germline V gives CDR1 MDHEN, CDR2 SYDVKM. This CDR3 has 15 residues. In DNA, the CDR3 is TGTGCCAGCAGTTTAACTCTCTCTGGGGCCAGCGTCCTGACTTTC. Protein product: CASSLTLSGASVLTF.

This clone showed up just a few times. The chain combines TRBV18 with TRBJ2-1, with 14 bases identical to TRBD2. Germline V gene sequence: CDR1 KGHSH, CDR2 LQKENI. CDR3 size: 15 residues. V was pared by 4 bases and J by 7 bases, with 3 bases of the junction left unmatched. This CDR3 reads CASSRTSGGPNEQFF. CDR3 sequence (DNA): TGTGCCAGCTCACGGACTAGCGGGGGGCCGAATGAGCAGTTCTTC.

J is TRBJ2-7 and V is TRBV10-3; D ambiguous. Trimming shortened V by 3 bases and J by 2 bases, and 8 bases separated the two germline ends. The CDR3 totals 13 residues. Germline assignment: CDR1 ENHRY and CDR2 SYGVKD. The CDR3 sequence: CAISDARAYEQYF. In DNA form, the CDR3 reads TGTGCCATCAGTGACGCCCGGGCCTACGAGCAGTACTTC.

CDR3 loop: CASSPRLAGPLLSRQYF. The CDR3 DNA reads as TGTGCCAGCAGCCCTCGGCTAGCGGGACCTCTGCTGTCGCGCCAATACTTC. V and J are TRBV11-2 and TRBJ2-5; TRBD2 matches 9 bases. Germline loops: CDR1 SGHAT, CDR2 FQNNGV. J gave up 14 bases and V 5 bases, and 24 bases lay outside the gene matches. This CDR3 has 17 residues.

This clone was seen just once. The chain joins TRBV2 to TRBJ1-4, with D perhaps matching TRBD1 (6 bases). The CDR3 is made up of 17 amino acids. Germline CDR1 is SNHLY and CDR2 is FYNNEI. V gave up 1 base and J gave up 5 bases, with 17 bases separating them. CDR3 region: CASSEVGQDRINEKLFF. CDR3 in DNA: TGTGCCAGCAGTGAAGTGGGCCAGGACAGAATAAATGAAAAACTGTTTTTT.